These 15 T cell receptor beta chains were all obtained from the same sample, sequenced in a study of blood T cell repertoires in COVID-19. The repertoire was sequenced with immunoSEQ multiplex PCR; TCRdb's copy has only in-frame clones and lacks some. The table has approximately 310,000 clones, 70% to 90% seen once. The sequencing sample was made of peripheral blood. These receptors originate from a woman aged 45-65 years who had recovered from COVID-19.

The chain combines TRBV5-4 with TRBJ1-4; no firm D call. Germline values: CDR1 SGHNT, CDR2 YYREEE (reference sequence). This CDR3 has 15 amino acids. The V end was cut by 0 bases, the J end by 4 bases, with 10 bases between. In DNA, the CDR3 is TGTGCCAGCAGCTTGGGCGGCAGAAATAATGAAAAACTGTTTTTT. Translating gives CASSLGGRNNEKLFF.

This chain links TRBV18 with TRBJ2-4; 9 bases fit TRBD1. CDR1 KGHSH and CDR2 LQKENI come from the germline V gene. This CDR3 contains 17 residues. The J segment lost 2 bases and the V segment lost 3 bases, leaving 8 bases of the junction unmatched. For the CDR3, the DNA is TGTGCCAGCTCACCCCTGACAGGGGGGTTGACCAAAAACATTCAGTACTTC. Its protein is CASSPLTGGLTKNIQYF.

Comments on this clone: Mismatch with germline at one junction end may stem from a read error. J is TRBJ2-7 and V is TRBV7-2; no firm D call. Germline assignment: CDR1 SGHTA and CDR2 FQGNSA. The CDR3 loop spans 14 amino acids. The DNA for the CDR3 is TGTGCCAGCAGATTAGGACCGTCGTCCGGGGAGCAGTACTTC. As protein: CASRLGPSSGEQYF.

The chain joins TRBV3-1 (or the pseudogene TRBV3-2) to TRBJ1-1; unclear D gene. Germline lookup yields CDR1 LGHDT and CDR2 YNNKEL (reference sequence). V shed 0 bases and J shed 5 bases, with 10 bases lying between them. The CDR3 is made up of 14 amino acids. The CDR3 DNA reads TGTGCCAGCAGCCAAGAGTGGAAGAGGACTGAAGCTTTCTTT. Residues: CASSQEWKRTEAFF.

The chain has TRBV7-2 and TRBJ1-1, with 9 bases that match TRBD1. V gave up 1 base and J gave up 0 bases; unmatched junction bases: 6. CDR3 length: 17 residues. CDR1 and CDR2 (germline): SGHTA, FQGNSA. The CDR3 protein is CASSLGGGQGMNTEAFF. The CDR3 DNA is TGTGCCAGCAGCTTAGGTGGTGGACAGGGGATGAACACTGAAGCTTTCTTT.

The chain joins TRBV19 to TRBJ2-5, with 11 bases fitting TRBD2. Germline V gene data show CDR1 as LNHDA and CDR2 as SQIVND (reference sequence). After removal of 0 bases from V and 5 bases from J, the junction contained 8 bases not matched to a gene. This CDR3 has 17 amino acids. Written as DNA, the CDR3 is TGTGCCAGTAGTATAGACCCCGCACTAGCGGGAGTTGAGACCCAGTACTTC. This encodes CASSIDPALAGVETQYF.

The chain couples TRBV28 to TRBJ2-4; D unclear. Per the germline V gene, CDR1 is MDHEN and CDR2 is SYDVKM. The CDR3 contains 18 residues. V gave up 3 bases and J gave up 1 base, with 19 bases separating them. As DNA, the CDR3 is TGTGCCAGCAGTTTCTCGCGTCAAAAGTCGATCGCCAAAAACATTCAGTACTTC. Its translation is CASSFSRQKSIAKNIQYF.

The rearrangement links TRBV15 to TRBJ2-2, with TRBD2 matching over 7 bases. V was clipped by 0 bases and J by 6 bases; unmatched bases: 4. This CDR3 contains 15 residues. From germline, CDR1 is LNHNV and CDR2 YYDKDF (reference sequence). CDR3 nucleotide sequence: TGTGCCACCAGCAGAGACCGGACTAGTCCCGGGGAGCTGTTTTTT. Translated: CATSRDRTSPGELFF.

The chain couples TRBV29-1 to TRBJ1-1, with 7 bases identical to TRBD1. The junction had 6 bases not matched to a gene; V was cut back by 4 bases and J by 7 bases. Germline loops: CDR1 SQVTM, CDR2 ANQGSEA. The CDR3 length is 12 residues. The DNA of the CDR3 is TGCAGCGTTGGGGACAGAGACGTTGAAGCTTTCTTT. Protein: CSVGDRDVEAFF.

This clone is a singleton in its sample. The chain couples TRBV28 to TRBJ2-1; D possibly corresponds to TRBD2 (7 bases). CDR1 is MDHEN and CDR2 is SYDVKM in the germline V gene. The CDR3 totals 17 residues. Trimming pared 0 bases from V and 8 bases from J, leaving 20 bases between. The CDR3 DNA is TGTGCCAGCAGTTTATGCCCTCGGGGGGCGACTTGTTATGAGCAGTTCTTC. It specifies CASSLCPRGATCYEQFF.

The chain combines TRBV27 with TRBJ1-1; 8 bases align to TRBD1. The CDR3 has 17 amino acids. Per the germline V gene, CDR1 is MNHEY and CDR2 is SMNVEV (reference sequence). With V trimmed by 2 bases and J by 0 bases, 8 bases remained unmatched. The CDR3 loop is CASSLKQQGGVNTEAFF. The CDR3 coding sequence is TGTGCCAGCAGTTTAAAACAACAGGGGGGGGTGAACACTGAAGCTTTCTTT.

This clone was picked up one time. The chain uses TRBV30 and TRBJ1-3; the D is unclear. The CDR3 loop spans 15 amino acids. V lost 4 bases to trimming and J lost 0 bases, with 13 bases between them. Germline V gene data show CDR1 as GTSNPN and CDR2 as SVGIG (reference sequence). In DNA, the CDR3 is TGTGCCTGGACTAGACTGGCACGCTCTGGAAACACCATATATTTT. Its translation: CAWTRLARSGNTIYF.

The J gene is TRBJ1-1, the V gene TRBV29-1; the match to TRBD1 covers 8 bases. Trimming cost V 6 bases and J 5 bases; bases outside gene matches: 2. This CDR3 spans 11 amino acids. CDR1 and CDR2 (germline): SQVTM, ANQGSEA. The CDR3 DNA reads TGCAGCGTCAGGGGGCGGACTGAAGCTTTCTTT. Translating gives CSVRGRTEAFF.

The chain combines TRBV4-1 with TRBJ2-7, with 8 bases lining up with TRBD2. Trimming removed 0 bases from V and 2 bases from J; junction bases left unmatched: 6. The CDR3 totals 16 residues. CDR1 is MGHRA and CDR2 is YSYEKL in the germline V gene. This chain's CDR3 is CASSQEARGGTYEQYF. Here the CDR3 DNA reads TGCGCCAGCAGCCAAGAAGCGCGCGGGGGGACCTACGAGCAGTACTTC.

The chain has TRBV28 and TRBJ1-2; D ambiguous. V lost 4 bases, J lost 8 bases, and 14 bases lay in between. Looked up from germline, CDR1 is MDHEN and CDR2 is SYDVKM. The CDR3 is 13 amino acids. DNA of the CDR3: TGTGCCAGCAGTTCCTTAGAGGTCTGGGGCTACACCTTC. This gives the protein CASSSLEVWGYTF.